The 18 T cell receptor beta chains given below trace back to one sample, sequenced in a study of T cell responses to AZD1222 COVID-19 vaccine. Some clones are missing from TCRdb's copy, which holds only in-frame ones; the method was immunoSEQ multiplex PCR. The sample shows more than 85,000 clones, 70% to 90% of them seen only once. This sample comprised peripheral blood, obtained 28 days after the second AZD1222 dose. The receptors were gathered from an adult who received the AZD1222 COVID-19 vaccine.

CDR3 amino acids: CASMPGSNYEQYF. Here the CDR3 DNA reads TGTGCCAGCATGCCGGGATCGAACTACGAGCAGTACTTC. This chain joins TRBV10-3 and TRBJ2-7, with D possibly being TRBD2 (5 bases). From germline, CDR1 is ENHRY and CDR2 SYGVKD. Trimming removed 10 bases at V and 3 bases at J, with 16 bases between. The CDR3 consists of 13 residues.

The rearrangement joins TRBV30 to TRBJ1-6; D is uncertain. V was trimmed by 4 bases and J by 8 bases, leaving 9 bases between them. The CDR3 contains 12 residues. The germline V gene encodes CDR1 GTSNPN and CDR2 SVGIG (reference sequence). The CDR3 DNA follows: TGTGCCTGGACTCGAGTTGATTCACCCCTCCACTTT. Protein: CAWTRVDSPLHF.

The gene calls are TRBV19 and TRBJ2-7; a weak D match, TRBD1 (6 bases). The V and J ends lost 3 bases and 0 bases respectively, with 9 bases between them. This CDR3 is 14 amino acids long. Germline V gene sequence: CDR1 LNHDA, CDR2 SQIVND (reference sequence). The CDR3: CASSMRTVSYEQYF. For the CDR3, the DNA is TGTGCCAGTAGTATGAGGACAGTCTCCTACGAGCAGTACTTC.

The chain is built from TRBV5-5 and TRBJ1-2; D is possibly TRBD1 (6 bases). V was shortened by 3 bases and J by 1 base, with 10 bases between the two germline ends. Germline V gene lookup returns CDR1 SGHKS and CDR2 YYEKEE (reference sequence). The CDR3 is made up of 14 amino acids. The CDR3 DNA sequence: TGTGCCAGCAGCTCCCTAGGGGGTAACTATGGCTACACCTTC. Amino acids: CASSSLGGNYGYTF.

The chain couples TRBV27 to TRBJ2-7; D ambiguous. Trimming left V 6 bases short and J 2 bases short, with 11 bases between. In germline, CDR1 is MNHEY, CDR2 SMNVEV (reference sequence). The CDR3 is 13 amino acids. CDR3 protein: CASSHQRAYEQYF. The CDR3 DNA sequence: TGTGCCAGCAGCCACCAAAGAGCCTACGAGCAGTACTTC.

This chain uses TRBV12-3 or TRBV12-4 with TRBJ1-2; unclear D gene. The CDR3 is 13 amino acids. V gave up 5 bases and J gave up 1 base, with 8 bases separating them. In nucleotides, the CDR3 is TGTGCCAGCAGTCCTGACGATAACTATGGCTACACCTTC. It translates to CASSPDDNYGYTF.

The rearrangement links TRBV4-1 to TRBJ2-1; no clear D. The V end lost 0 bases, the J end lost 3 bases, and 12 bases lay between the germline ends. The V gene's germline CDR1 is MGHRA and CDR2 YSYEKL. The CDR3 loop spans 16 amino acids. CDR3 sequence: CASSQEGRWGYNEQFF. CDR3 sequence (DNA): TGCGCCAGCAGCCAAGAAGGCCGGTGGGGCTACAATGAGCAGTTCTTC.

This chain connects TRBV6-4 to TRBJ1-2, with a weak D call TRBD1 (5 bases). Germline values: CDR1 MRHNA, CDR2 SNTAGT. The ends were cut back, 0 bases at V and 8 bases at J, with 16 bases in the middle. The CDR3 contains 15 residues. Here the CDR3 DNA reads TGTGCCAGCAGTGACTCTGGCATGGGGGTTCACGGCTACACCTTC. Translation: CASSDSGMGVHGYTF.

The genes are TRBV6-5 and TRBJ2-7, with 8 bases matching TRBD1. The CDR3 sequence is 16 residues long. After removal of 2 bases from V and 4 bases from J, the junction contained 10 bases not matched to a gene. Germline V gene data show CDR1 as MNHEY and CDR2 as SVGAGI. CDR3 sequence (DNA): TGTGCCAGCAGTTACACCTCCGGGACAGGAGCTTACGAGCAGTACTTC. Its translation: CASSYTSGTGAYEQYF.

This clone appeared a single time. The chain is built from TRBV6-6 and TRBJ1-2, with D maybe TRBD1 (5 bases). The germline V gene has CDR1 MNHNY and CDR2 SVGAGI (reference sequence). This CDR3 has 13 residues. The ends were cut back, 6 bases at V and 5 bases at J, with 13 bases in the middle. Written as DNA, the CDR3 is TGTGCCAGCAGACGGGACTTAACTTATGGCTACACCTTC. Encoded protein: CASRRDLTYGYTF.

This chain's CDR3 is CASRRGDSETQYF. CDR3 DNA: TGCGCCAGCAGGCGAGGGGACAGTGAGACCCAGTACTTC. This chain connects TRBV5-1 to TRBJ2-5; TRBD1 aligns across 7 bases. The CDR3 length is 13 residues. Germline CDR1 and CDR2: SGHRS and YFSETQ. V lost 5 bases, J lost 5 bases, and 6 bases stayed unmatched.

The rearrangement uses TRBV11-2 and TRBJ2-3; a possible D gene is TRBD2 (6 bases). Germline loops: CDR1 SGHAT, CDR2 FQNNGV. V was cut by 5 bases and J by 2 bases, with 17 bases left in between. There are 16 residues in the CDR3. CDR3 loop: CASSAYRDSHTDTQYF. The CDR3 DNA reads TGTGCCAGCAGCGCGTACCGGGACTCTCACACAGATACGCAGTATTTT.

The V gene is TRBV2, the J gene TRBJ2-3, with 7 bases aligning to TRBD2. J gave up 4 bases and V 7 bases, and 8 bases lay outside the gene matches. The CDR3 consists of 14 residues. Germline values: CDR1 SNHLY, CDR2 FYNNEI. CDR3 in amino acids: CASKTRGVSDTQYF. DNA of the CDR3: TGTGCCAGCAAAACCCGGGGGGTCTCAGATACGCAGTATTTT.

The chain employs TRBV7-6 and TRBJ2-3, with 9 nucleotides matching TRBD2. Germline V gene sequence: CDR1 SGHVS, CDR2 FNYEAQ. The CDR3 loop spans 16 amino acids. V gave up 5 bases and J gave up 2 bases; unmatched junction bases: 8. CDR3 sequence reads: CASSPLIAGATDTQYF. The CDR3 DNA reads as TGTGCCAGCAGCCCCCTAATAGCGGGAGCCACAGATACGCAGTATTTT.

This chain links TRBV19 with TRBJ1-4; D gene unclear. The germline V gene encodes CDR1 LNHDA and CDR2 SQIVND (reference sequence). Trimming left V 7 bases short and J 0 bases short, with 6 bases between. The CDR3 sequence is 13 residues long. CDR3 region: CASIGATNEKLFF. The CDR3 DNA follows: TGTGCCAGTATAGGAGCAACTAATGAAAAACTGTTTTTT. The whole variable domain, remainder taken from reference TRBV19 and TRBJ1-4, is DGGITQSPKYLFRKEGQNVTLSCEQNLNHDAMYWYRQDPGQGLRLIYYSQIVNDFQKGDIAEGYSVSREKKESFPLTVTSAQKNPTAFYLCASIGATNEKLFFGSGTQLSVL.

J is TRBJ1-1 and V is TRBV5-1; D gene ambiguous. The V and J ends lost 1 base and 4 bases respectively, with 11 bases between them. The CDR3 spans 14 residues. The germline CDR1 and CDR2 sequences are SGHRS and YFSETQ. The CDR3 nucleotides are TGCGCCAGCAGCTTGCAGCCCCGGGGCACTGAAGCTTTCTTT. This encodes CASSLQPRGTEAFF.

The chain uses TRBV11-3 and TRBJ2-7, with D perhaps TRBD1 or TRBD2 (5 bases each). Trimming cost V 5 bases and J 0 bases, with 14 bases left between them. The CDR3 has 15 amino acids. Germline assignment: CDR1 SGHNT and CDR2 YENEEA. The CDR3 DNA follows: TGTGCCAGCAGCGACGGGGACCCAACCTCCTACGAGCAGTACTTC. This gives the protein CASSDGDPTSYEQYF.

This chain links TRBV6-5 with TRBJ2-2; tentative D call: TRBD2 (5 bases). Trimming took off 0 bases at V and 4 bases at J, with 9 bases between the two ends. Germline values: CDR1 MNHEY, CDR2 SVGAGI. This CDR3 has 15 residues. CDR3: CASSYSRVGTGELFF. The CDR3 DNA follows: TGTGCCAGCAGTTACTCGAGGGTCGGCACCGGGGAGCTGTTTTTT.